The rows below give T cell receptor beta chains drawn from one sample of a study of blood T cell repertoires in COVID-19. The method was immunoSEQ multiplex PCR; TCRdb's version includes in-frame clones alone and lacks a portion of them. This table has just over 150,000 clones, 85% appearing once. Sequenced: peripheral blood. The receptors were sampled from a human donor with acute or convalescent COVID-19. The donor label of this sample is uncertain. Both conserved end residues are part of each CDR3. A D gene is named only where the DNA matches it firmly. Rows may omit the clone size; those that give it use once, few, many or a size class.

13	TRBV5-1	TRBJ2-1	NA	NA	TGCGCCAGCAGCTTGTACAGCTACAATGAGCAGTTCTTC	CASSLYSYNEQFF
16	TRBV27	TRBJ1-2	NA	NA	TGTGCCAGCAGTCCCCGTCGCAGCGAAGCGGACTATGGCTACACCTTC	CASSPRRSEADYGYTF
18	TRBV24-1	TRBJ2-2	NA	NA	TGTGCCACCAGTGATTTGGGAGGTGGAGTGGGGGGCACCGGGGAGCTGTTTTTT	CATSDLGGGVGGTGELFF
14	TRBV28	TRBJ2-5	NA	NA	TGTGCCAGCAGTTTAGGGAGAATCCAAGAGACCCAGTACTTC	CASSLGRIQETQYF
13	TRBV7-8	TRBJ2-5	NA	NA	TGTGCCAGCAGCCCGAATTTGGACAGGACCCAGTACTTC	CASSPNLDRTQYF
14	TRBV9	TRBJ1-2	TRBD1	NA	TGTGCCAGCAGCGCCAGGGGGCGTAGCTATGGCTACACCTTC	CASSARGRSYGYTF
13	TRBV28	TRBJ2-5	NA	NA	TGTGCCAGCAGTTCCGGCGGGGCAGAGACCCAGTACTTC	CASSSGGAETQYF
16	TRBV6-2/TRBV6-3	TRBJ1-4	TRBD1	NA	TGTGCCAGCAGTTACACACCGGGACAGGGGGATGAAAAACTGTTTTTT	CASSYTPGQGDEKLFF
14	TRBV7-8	TRBJ1-5	NA	NA	TGTGCCAGCAGCTCGGACAGTAAGAATCAGCCCCAGCATTTT	CASSSDSKNQPQHF
14	TRBV6-2/TRBV6-3	TRBJ1-1	TRBD1	few	TGTGCCAGCAGTTCTCCGGGACAGGGGGCAATTGCTTTCTTT	CASSSPGQGAIAFF
14	TRBV9	TRBJ1-2	NA	NA	TGTGCCAGCAGCGGTTCCGTACAGGGCCATGGCTACACCTTC	CASSGSVQGHGYTF
16	TRBV23-1	TRBJ2-7	TRBD2	few	TGCGCCAGCAGGCGGGGAGGGGACTCCCTAGCCTACGAGCAGTACTTC	CASRRGGDSLAYEQYF
15	TRBV5-6	TRBJ2-1	TRBD1	NA	TGTGCCAGCAGCAGAGGACAGGGGGCGTTCAATGAGCAGTTCTTC	CASSRGQGAFNEQFF
14	TRBV2	TRBJ1-2	NA	NA	TGTGCCAGCGCCTCGGAGGCGACTAACTATGGCTACACCTTC	CASASEATNYGYTF
15	TRBV2	TRBJ2-7	TRBD2	NA	TGTGCCAGCAGTGGACTAGCGGGGGGGCCCCACGAGCAGTACTTC	CASSGLAGGPHEQYF
15	TRBV4-1	TRBJ2-5	TRBD2	NA	TGCGCCAGCAGCCAATCGCCGGGAGGGCAAGAGACCCAGTACTTC	CASSQSPGGQETQYF
13	TRBV27	TRBJ1-1	NA	NA	TGTGCCAGCAGTTTTCGTGAGGACACTGAAGCTTTCTTT	CASSFREDTEAFF
15	TRBV28	TRBJ2-5	NA	once	TGTGCCAGCAGCCCCCTCTTCGGGGTTTTGGAGACCCAGTACTTC	CASSPLFGVLETQYF
19	TRBV7-2	TRBJ2-7	TRBD2	NA	TGTGCCAGCACCAAAAATCCGGGACTAGCGGGGGGTGCCTCCTACGAGCAGTACTTC	CASTKNPGLAGGASYEQYF
17	TRBV3-1/TRBV3-2	TRBJ1-1	TRBD1	NA	TGTGCCAGCAGCCAACCCTCGGCGACAGGGAAGAACACTGAAGCTTTCTTT	CASSQPSATGKNTEAFF
14	TRBV5-6	TRBJ2-3	NA	few	TGTGCCAGCAGCATCCCGGGAGGCACAGATACGCAGTATTTT	CASSIPGGTDTQYF
17	TRBV7-9	TRBJ2-7	NA	NA	TGTGCCAGCAGCTTAGCGCAGAGTACAGGGACCCCCTACGAGCAGTACTTC	CASSLAQSTGTPYEQYF
13	TRBV2	TRBJ1-5	TRBD1	NA	TGTGCCAGCAGGGGGGACAGGGTTCAGCCCCAGCATTTT	CASRGDRVQPQHF